This TCR beta chain is from a study of control samples from healthy donors and cancer patients. Data came from immunoSEQ multiplex PCR; TCRdb stores just in-frame clones and leaves some out. The sample carries about 69,000 clones, roughly 80% recorded once. Unmatched junction bases numbered 5, after V lost 5 bases and J lost 0 bases. Germline-derived CDR1 and CDR2 are SEHNR and FQNEAQ (reference sequence). The CDR3 contains 16 residues. The TCR sequence derives from a woman in her 50s with lung cancer. V and J are TRBV7-9 and TRBJ2-7, with 12 bases fitting TRBD2. Input material: PBMCs. CDR3 protein: CASSLTSGGGSYEQYF. The CDR3 DNA reads TGTGCCAGCAGCCTGACTAGCGGGGGCGGCTCCTACGAGCAGTACTTC.